The present entry profiles one T cell receptor beta chain with its context. The germline gives CDR1 SNHLY, CDR2 FYNNEI. CDR3 size: 14 residues. The V end was cut by 6 bases, the J end by 1 base, with 10 bases between. These data belong to a study of blood T cell repertoires in COVID-19. Study summary: The study drew acute and convalescent COVID-19 samples from the United States, Italy and Spain. From T cells, B-cell-depleted T cells, or PBMCs came the material, which was cDNA or gDNA.

Authors' data handling: By means of reference gene primer amplification, nucleated cell counts were estimated. Assay used: immunoSEQ multiplex PCR; TCRdb lists only in-frame clones, some missing. V and J calls and clone size are those listed in that table; D and trimming were worked out from the DNA. The sample carries some 150,000 clones, 80% to 90% recorded once. This TCR came from a woman aged 55-69 years with active COVID-19. This chain uses TRBV2 with TRBJ1-5; D unresolved. The sequenced material came from peripheral blood. CDR3 DNA: TGTGCCAGCAGCGACCGAGGGAGCAATCAGCCCCAGCATTTT. Translated: CASSDRGSNQPQHF.